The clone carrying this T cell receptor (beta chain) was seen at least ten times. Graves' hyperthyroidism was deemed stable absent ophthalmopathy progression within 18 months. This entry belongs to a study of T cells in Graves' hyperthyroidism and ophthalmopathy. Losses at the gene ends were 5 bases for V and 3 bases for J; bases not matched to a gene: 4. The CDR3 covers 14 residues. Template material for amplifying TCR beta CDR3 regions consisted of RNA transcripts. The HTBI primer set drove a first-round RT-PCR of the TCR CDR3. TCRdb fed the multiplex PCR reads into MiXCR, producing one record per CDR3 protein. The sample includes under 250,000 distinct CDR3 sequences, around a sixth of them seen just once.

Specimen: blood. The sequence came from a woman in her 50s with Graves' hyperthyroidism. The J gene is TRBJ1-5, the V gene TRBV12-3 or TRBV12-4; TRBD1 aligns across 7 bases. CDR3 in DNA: TGTGCCAGCAGTCCGACAGGGACCAATCAGCCCCAGCATTTT. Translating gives CASSPTGTNQPQHF.